This T cell receptor beta chain was identified during a study of T-cell memory formation after mild COVID-19. Details on this clonotype: No antigen is known for it.

Notes on the study in general: Contracting clones from day 15 to 85 had balanced CD4/CD8; later expanders favoured CD4+.

The CDR3 is made up of 14 amino acids. V was shortened by 8 bases and J by 2 bases, with 15 bases between the two germline ends. CDR1 and CDR2 from the germline V gene are SGHVS and FNYEAQ. A single record per CDR3 protein comes from TCRdb applying MiXCR to the 5' RACE reads. The sample lists hundreds of thousands of distinct CDR3 sequences, around 17% occurring once. Sample: PBMCs or a T cell subset sorted from them (not recorded which). The clonotype was recovered from an adult woman who had mild COVID-19 (a few samples of this study predate the infection). Cell type and time point are not known. The chain joins TRBV7-6 to TRBJ1-1; tentatively, D is TRBD1 (5 bases). CDR3 in DNA: TGTGCCAGCGACGGGGGGGGTGGAAACACTGAAGCTTTCTTT. Translated, it gives CASDGGGGNTEAFF.